The 17 T cell receptor beta chains below come from one sample, sequenced in a study of control samples from healthy donors and cancer patients. Method: immunoSEQ multiplex PCR; TCRdb's copy keeps in-frame clones and lacks some. The table records some 150,000 clones, around 94% of them present only once. What was sequenced was blood. The receptors were sampled from a man aged 40-50 years in good health.

This sequence joins TRBV19 and TRBJ2-3; D ambiguous. V was trimmed by 6 bases and J by 8 bases, leaving 21 bases between them. Germline V CDR1 and CDR2: LNHDA, SQIVND (reference sequence). The CDR3 is 15 residues long. The CDR3 sequence is CASSPDAGSGGTQYF. The CDR3 bases are TGTGCCAGTAGCCCCGATGCCGGGTCGGGTGGTACGCAGTATTTT.

The CDR3 region is CASSQGPTAWGQVAKNIQYF. Written as DNA, the CDR3 is TGCGCCAGCAGCCAAGGCCCGACGGCTTGGGGGCAGGTAGCCAAAAACATTCAGTACTTC. The chain joins TRBV4-3 to TRBJ2-4; perhaps TRBD1 as D (6 bases). V lost 1 base and J 0 bases, leaving 22 bases between the germline ends. This CDR3 is 20 amino acids long. The germline CDR1 and CDR2 sequences are LGHNA and YSLEER.

The chain has TRBV4-2 and TRBJ2-4, with 9 bases that match TRBD2. Germline-derived CDR1 and CDR2 are LGHNA and YNFKEQ. The CDR3 consists of 16 residues. Trimming took 1 base from V and 3 from J; bases not matched to a gene: 4. The CDR3 nucleotides are TGTGCCAGCAGCCAAGGACTAGCGGAGTACAAAAACATTCAGTACTTC. It yields the protein CASSQGLAEYKNIQYF.

The CDR3 DNA is TGCGCCAGCAGTGATCTCGGGACAGGGATAGATACGCAGTATTTT. Its protein is CASSDLGTGIDTQYF. The chain employs TRBV10-1 and TRBJ2-3; TRBD1 agrees at 9 bases. With V trimmed by 3 bases and J by 5 bases, 6 bases remained unmatched. This CDR3 is 15 amino acids long. CDR1 and CDR2 (germline): WNHNN, SYGVQD (reference sequence).

The genes are TRBV9 and TRBJ2-1; 9 bases match TRBD1. Germline V CDR1 and CDR2: SGDLS, YYNGEE. The junction had 2 bases not matched to a gene; V was cut back by 2 bases and J by 5 bases. The CDR3 spans 14 residues. In DNA form, the CDR3 reads TGTGCCAGCAGCGTGGGACAGGGTCACAATGAGCAGTTCTTC. It yields the protein CASSVGQGHNEQFF. Supplemented by reference TRBV9 and TRBJ2-1, the full variable domain reads DSGVTQTPKHLITATGQRVTLRCSPRSGDLSVYWYQQSLDQGLQFLIQYYNGEERAKGNILERFSAQQFPDLHSELNLSSLELGDSALYFCASSVGQGHNEQFFGPGTRLTVL.

This CDR3 reads CASRKQVSGNTIYF. The CDR3, as DNA: TGCGCCAGCAGGAAACAGGTCTCTGGAAACACCATATATTTT. The rearrangement joins TRBV5-1 to TRBJ1-3; a possible D gene is TRBD1 (5 bases). CDR1 and CDR2 (germline): SGHRS, YFSETQ. CDR3 length equals 14 residues. V shed 5 bases and J shed 0 bases, with 9 bases lying between them.

This chain uses TRBV19 with TRBJ2-5; TRBD1 agrees at 7 bases. There are 14 residues in the CDR3. Germline CDR1 reads LNHDA; CDR2 reads SQIVND (reference sequence). Trimming removed 2 bases from V and 2 bases from J; junction bases left unmatched: 2. In DNA form, the CDR3 reads TGTGCCAGTAGTATAAGGGGGCCTCAAGAGACCCAGTACTTC. This encodes CASSIRGPQETQYF. The complete variable domain, with remaining parts taken from reference TRBV19 and TRBJ2-5, reads DGGITQSPKYLFRKEGQNVTLSCEQNLNHDAMYWYRQDPGQGLRLIYYSQIVNDFQKGDIAEGYSVSREKKESFPLTVTSAQKNPTAFYLCASSIRGPQETQYFGPGTRLLVL.

The rearrangement uses TRBV5-6 and TRBJ1-4; D is unclear. This CDR3 comprises 15 residues. Germline values: CDR1 SGHDT, CDR2 YYEEEE. V lost 4 bases, J lost 7 bases, and 17 bases lay in between. The DNA of the CDR3 is TGTGCCAGCAGCCCCTGGGGAAGGAGAATTGAAAAACTGTTTTTT. It translates to CASSPWGRRIEKLFF.

This clone appeared a single time. The rearrangement joins TRBV6-5 to TRBJ1-4; D remains ambiguous. Trimming stripped 2 bases from V and 1 base from J, with 11 bases between. Germline assignment: CDR1 MNHEY and CDR2 SVGAGI. The CDR3 totals 16 residues. The CDR3 sequence: CASSYTGPGTNEKLFF. For the CDR3, the DNA is TGTGCCAGCAGTTACACGGGCCCGGGAACTAATGAAAAACTGTTTTTT.

The chain couples TRBV28 to TRBJ1-2, with D hard to call. This CDR3 has 14 residues. Germline CDR1 MDHEN, CDR2 SYDVKM. Trimming cost V 7 bases and J 4 bases, with 16 bases left between them. The CDR3 is CASNGGQKPYGYTF. The CDR3 DNA reads TGTGCCAGCAACGGAGGGCAGAAACCCTATGGCTACACCTTC.

The V and J genes are TRBV6-2 or TRBV6-3 and TRBJ1-5, with TRBD1 matching 8 bases. Germline loops: CDR1 MNHEY, CDR2 SVGEGT. CDR3 length equals 17 residues. V lost 0 bases, J lost 3 bases, and 7 bases stayed unmatched. CDR3 coding DNA: TGTGCCAGCAGTTACTCAACCGGACAGGGTTACAATCAGCCCCAGCATTTT. It translates to CASSYSTGQGYNQPQHF.

This chain joins TRBV24-1 and TRBJ2-1, with D unresolved. V lost 4 bases and J lost 10, with 16 bases in between. CDR1 KGHDR and CDR2 SFDVKD come from the germline V gene. The CDR3 contains 14 residues. CDR3 DNA: TGTGCCACCAGTGAGCGTTCCGGCCCGCGGGAGCAGTTCTTC. Amino acid sequence: CATSERSGPREQFF.

The rearrangement joins TRBV27 to TRBJ1-1; no definite D call. This CDR3 comprises 14 residues. Germline CDR1 reads MNHEY; CDR2 reads SMNVEV (reference sequence). The V end was cut by 2 bases, the J end by 1 base, with 8 bases between. The CDR3 is CASSLEPANTEAFF. The CDR3 coding sequence is TGTGCCAGCAGTTTAGAGCCAGCGAACACTGAAGCTTTCTTT.

The chain uses TRBV9 and TRBJ2-7; the match to TRBD1 covers 8 bases. The CDR3 extends over 16 amino acids. Germline CDR1 reads SGDLS; CDR2 reads YYNGEE. The J segment lost 1 base and the V segment lost 2 bases, leaving 8 bases of the junction unmatched. CDR3 DNA sequence: TGTGCCAGCAGCGTCGGCCCGGGACAGGAGTCCTACGAGCAGTACTTC. Translating it yields CASSVGPGQESYEQYF.

The V and J genes are TRBV28 and TRBJ1-4; D unclear. CDR3 size: 14 residues. The V gene lost 1 base and the J gene lost 8 bases, with 11 bases spanning the gap. Germline V lookup: CDR1 MDHEN, CDR2 SYDVKM. The CDR3 DNA reads as TGTGCCAGCAGTTTATTACGGGAGGGAGAAAAACTGTTTTTT. Residues: CASSLLREGEKLFF.

Only a few counts were recorded for this clone. V and J are TRBV2 and TRBJ2-7; no firm D call. There are 14 residues in the CDR3. Trimming took off 3 bases at V and 5 bases at J, with 14 bases between the two ends. Germline CDR1 reads SNHLY; CDR2 reads FYNNEI. The DNA of the CDR3 is TGTGCCAGCAGTGAGGAGTCCGGGTTAGACGAGCAGTACTTC. Its protein product is CASSEESGLDEQYF.

V is TRBV6-2 or TRBV6-3 and J is TRBJ2-7, with 7 nucleotides matching TRBD1. Per the germline V gene, CDR1 is MNHEY and CDR2 is SVGEGT. The CDR3 length is 15 residues. With V trimmed by 5 bases and J by 1 base, 8 bases remained unmatched. The CDR3 bases are TGTGCCAGCAGTGTAGGGACAGTGATATCCTACGAGCAGTACTTC. This codes for CASSVGTVISYEQYF.